These T cell receptor beta chains were read from a single sample in a study of control samples from healthy donors and cancer patients. Profiling relied on immunoSEQ multiplex PCR, and the TCRdb table lists in-frame clones only, not all of them. Of approximately 170,000 clones in the sample, roughly 92% were seen once. Sequencing was performed on blood. Receptors were obtained from a man aged 25 to 45 in good health. Both conserved end residues are part of each CDR3. Each record gives: J gene, V gene, D gene, clone size, CDR3 DNA, CDR3 protein. D genes are given only for firm matches. Not every row has a clone size; where given, it reads once, few, many or a size class.

TRBJ2-2 TRBV4-1 - few TGCGCCAGCAGCCAAGATCCGGGGAGATCCGGGGAGCTGTTTTTT CASSQDPGRSGELFF
TRBJ2-7 TRBV3-1/TRBV3-2 TRBD1 - TGTGCCAGCAGCCAAGATGCCCCGGACAGGTCCTCCTACGAGCAGTACTTC CASSQDAPDRSSYEQYF
TRBJ1-5 TRBV3-1/TRBV3-2 TRBD1 - TGTGCCAGCAGCACTGGACAGGGGGCTGGCAATCAGCCCCAGCATTTT CASSTGQGAGNQPQHF
TRBJ1-1 TRBV4-3 - - TGCGCCAGCAGCCAAGTAAGCTCAGGGAACACTGAAGCTTTCTTT CASSQVSSGNTEAFF
TRBJ2-4 TRBV19 - - TGTGCCAGTAGTATAGCGGGGGGCGGTAGGGCCAAAAACATTCAGTACTTC CASSIAGGGRAKNIQYF
TRBJ2-5 TRBV6-1 TRBD1 - TGTGCCAGCAGTGTCCGGGACAGGGGGCTAGAGGAGACCCAGTACTTC CASSVRDRGLEETQYF
TRBJ1-4 TRBV30 - - TGTGCCTGGAGTAGCAACAGGGCGACTAATGAAAAACTGTTTTTT CAWSSNRATNEKLFF
TRBJ2-2 TRBV11-2 - - TGTGCCAGCATCCCCTCCCTAGAGAACACCGGGGAGCTGTTTTTT CASIPSLENTGELFF
TRBJ1-4 TRBV6-1 - once TGTGCCAGCAGTGAATATGAGGCAGCAAATGAGAAACTGTTTTTT CASSEYEAANEKLFF
TRBJ1-6 TRBV11-2 - - TGTGCCAGCAGCTTAGTGGATTCACCCCTCCACTTT CASSLVDSPLHF
TRBJ2-7 TRBV6-2/TRBV6-3 - - TGTGCCAGCAGTTACATCGGATCCTACGAGCAGTACTTC CASSYIGSYEQYF
TRBJ1-1 TRBV18 - - TGTGCCAGCTCACCACCGAGCCAGGGTGAAGCTTTCTTT CASSPPSQGEAFF
TRBJ1-2 TRBV9 - - TGTGCCAGCAGCGTAGCGACAGGAGCTTATGGCTACACCTTC CASSVATGAYGYTF
TRBJ2-3 TRBV28 TRBD1 - TGTGCCAGCAGCCTCGACAGGGGGAGTACAGATACGCAGTATTTT CASSLDRGSTDTQYF
TRBJ2-1 TRBV9 TRBD2 - TGTGCCAGCAGCGGTAGCGGGGGGGGCTCCTACAATGAGCAGTTCTTC CASSGSGGGSYNEQFF
TRBJ1-6 TRBV9 TRBD1 - TGTGCCAGCAGCGGGGACAGGGTTAATTCACCCCTCCACTTT CASSGDRVNSPLHF
TRBJ2-4 TRBV12-3/TRBV12-4 - once TGTGCCAGCAGTTTAGAAGGCATTCAGTACTTC CASSLEGIQYF
TRBJ2-7 TRBV20-1 - - TGCAGTGCTAGTTCAGGGGCGGACTACGAGCAGTACTTC CSASSGADYEQYF
TRBJ1-1 TRBV14 - once TGTGCCAGCAGCCCTACAGACGTCGTCGGAGCTTTCTTT CASSPTDVVGAFF
TRBJ1-1 TRBV2 - - TGTGCCAGCACCTCTAGAGGAAAGAACACTGAAGCTTTCTTT CASTSRGKNTEAFF
TRBJ1-2 TRBV23-1 TRBD1 few TGCGCCAGCGGGCTGGGGGGCGGACAGGGGATCGGTGGCTACACCTTC CASGLGGGQGIGGYTF
TRBJ1-1 TRBV2 - - TGTGCCAGCAGTGAAGTTGGCAGTCGCACTGAAGCTTTCTTT CASSEVGSRTEAFF
TRBJ2-2 TRBV19 - - TGTGCCAGTAACGGGGCAGGAAATACCGGGGAGCTGTTTTTT CASNGAGNTGELFF
TRBJ2-4 TRBV9 TRBD1 once TGTGCCAGCAGCGGACCAGGGGGCGTCAAAAACATTCAGTACTTC CASSGPGGVKNIQYF
TRBJ2-5 TRBV7-9 TRBD2 - TGTGCCAGCAGCTTACCCCTACGGCTAGCGGGAGAGACCCAGTACTTC CASSLPLRLAGETQYF
TRBJ1-4 TRBV21-1 - - TGTGCCAGCAGCAAAAACCCCGAGATTTCCGGGAGGGAGACTGAAAAACTGTTTTTT CASSKNPEISGRETEKLFF
TRBJ2-7 TRBV11-2 TRBD1 - TGTGCCAGCAGCCCTGAACCGGGACAGGCTATGAACGAGCAGTACTTC CASSPEPGQAMNEQYF
TRBJ2-5 TRBV30 - once TGTGCCTGGGCCCGGGGTTTGGCAGGCCAGGAGACCCAGTACTTC CAWARGLAGQETQYF
TRBJ1-1 TRBV19 - once TGTGCCAGTAGTATAGGAGGAGGAGACGCTGAAGCTTTCTTT CASSIGGGDAEAFF
TRBJ2-1 TRBV4-1 - - TGCGCCAGCAGCCAGGTCCTAGCCCCCTACAATGAGCAGTTCTTC CASSQVLAPYNEQFF
TRBJ2-2 TRBV5-4 - - TGTGCCAGCAGCTTGGTTCGGACGGCGAACACCGGGGAGCTGTTTTTT CASSLVRTANTGELFF
TRBJ1-4 TRBV11-2 - - TGTGCCAGCAGCTTAGTGGCAGGGGTGGAAAAACTGTTTTTT CASSLVAGVEKLFF
TRBJ2-5 TRBV6-2/TRBV6-3 - - TGTGCCAGCAGTTACGGGGGTGGGACCCAGTACTTC CASSYGGGTQYF
TRBJ2-3 TRBV6-4 - many TGTGCCAGCGGCCCCACAGGGGAGGGAACAGATACGCAGTATTTT CASGPTGEGTDTQYF
TRBJ1-1 TRBV10-3 - - TGTGCCATCGGGCCTTTCTCGGGGAACACTGAAGCTTTCTTT CAIGPFSGNTEAFF